A selection of T cell receptor beta chains follows, all from one sample in a study of CXCR3-negative and CXCR3-positive naive CD8 T cells. For each CDR3 protein, TCRdb gives one entry from its re-call of the 5' RACE reads, without DNA. The table counts 130,000 or so distinct CDR3 sequences; over 0.35% lies in the top ten. The specimen was naive CXCR3+ CD8+ T cells from blood. These receptors all come from a human donor in good health. Some clones in this sample may be carry-over from other donors' samples. The CDR3 runs from the conserved cysteine through the conserved F or W.

CDR3 length: 13; V gene: TRBV29-1; J gene: TRBJ2-7; CDR3 protein: CSVPGRTVYEQYF
CDR3 length: 14; V gene: TRBV29-1; J gene: TRBJ2-7; CDR3 protein: CSIGIPSGGDEQYF
CDR3 length: 14; V gene: TRBV29-1; J gene: TRBJ2-7; CDR3 protein: CSVELAGSSYEQYF
CDR3 length: 15; V gene: TRBV12-3/TRBV12-4; J gene: TRBJ2-1; CDR3 protein: CASRTSGYSYNEQFF
CDR3 length: 14; V gene: TRBV5-1; J gene: TRBJ2-1; CDR3 protein: CASSPRTVRNEQFF
CDR3 length: 11; V gene: TRBV12-3/TRBV12-4; J gene: TRBJ2-1; CDR3 protein: CASSIAGLQLF
CDR3 length: 15; V gene: TRBV19; J gene: TRBJ2-1; CDR3 protein: CASSIGQGGYNEQFF
CDR3 length: 16; V gene: TRBV4-3; J gene: TRBJ2-1; CDR3 protein: CASSQDRGGSYNEQFF
CDR3 length: 17; V gene: TRBV16; J gene: TRBJ2-1; CDR3 protein: CASSPLLAGEGYNEQFF
CDR3 length: 15; V gene: TRBV2; J gene: TRBJ2-3; CDR3 protein: CASLSGGGSTDTQYF
CDR3 length: 12; V gene: TRBV20-1; J gene: TRBJ2-3; CDR3 protein: CSAPWDFNTQYF
CDR3 length: 14; V gene: TRBV28; J gene: TRBJ2-7; CDR3 protein: CDSSFFRESNEQYF
CDR3 length: 15; V gene: TRBV18; J gene: TRBJ1-1; CDR3 protein: CASSPTGGLDSEAFF
CDR3 length: 17; V gene: TRBV7-3; J gene: TRBJ2-5; CDR3 protein: CASSPGVAGGWGETQYF
CDR3 length: 14; V gene: TRBV28; J gene: TRBJ1-5; CDR3 protein: CASKMAYSNQPQHF
CDR3 length: 11; V gene: TRBV29-1; J gene: TRBJ2-7; CDR3 protein: CSAIGGYEQYF
CDR3 length: 16; V gene: TRBV2; J gene: TRBJ2-3; CDR3 protein: CASSPAEVAVTDTQYF
CDR3 length: 14; V gene: TRBV7-9; J gene: TRBJ2-3; CDR3 protein: CASSLGSVVDTQYF
CDR3 length: 16; V gene: TRBV12-3/TRBV12-4; J gene: TRBJ2-5; CDR3 protein: CASRPEGGPGRETQYF
CDR3 length: 17; V gene: TRBV28; J gene: TRBJ2-2; CDR3 protein: CASSLVGGGPNTGELFF
CDR3 length: 15; V gene: TRBV27; J gene: TRBJ1-2; CDR3 protein: CASSLRAGGLYGYTF
CDR3 length: 12; V gene: TRBV29-1; J gene: TRBJ2-7; CDR3 protein: CSVMDGRNEQYF
CDR3 length: 15; V gene: TRBV12-3/TRBV12-4; J gene: TRBJ1-1; CDR3 protein: CASSLDRAHYTEAFF
CDR3 length: 15; V gene: TRBV5-5; J gene: TRBJ2-1; CDR3 protein: CASSPFGDPYNEQFF
CDR3 length: 17; V gene: TRBV5-5; J gene: TRBJ2-1; CDR3 protein: CASSLAVRGGFYNEQFF
CDR3 length: 15; V gene: TRBV27; J gene: TRBJ2-6; CDR3 protein: CASSFRGSGANVLTF
CDR3 length: 12; V gene: TRBV28; J gene: TRBJ1-1; CDR3 protein: CASSLRGAEAFF
CDR3 length: 17; V gene: TRBV20-1; J gene: TRBJ2-7; CDR3 protein: CSARAPSGTGVSYEQYF
CDR3 length: 14; V gene: TRBV3-1; J gene: TRBJ2-2; CDR3 protein: CASSPRGNTGELFF
CDR3 length: 14; V gene: TRBV6-6; J gene: TRBJ2-5; CDR3 protein: CASSYGVIQETQYF
CDR3 length: 16; V gene: TRBV27; J gene: TRBJ2-3; CDR3 protein: CASSTTGGVGTDTQYF
CDR3 length: 16; V gene: TRBV11-2; J gene: TRBJ2-1; CDR3 protein: CASSVTSGGTYNEQFF
CDR3 length: 11; V gene: TRBV7-6; J gene: TRBJ2-2; CDR3 protein: CASTDTGELFF
CDR3 length: 14; V gene: TRBV28; J gene: TRBJ1-1; CDR3 protein: CASSPRRVYTEAFF
CDR3 length: 20; V gene: TRBV20-1; J gene: TRBJ2-1; CDR3 protein: CSARDPSGLAGGLAYNEQFF
CDR3 length: 16; V gene: TRBV7-8; J gene: TRBJ2-3; CDR3 protein: CASSLGTSGITDTQYF
CDR3 length: 13; V gene: TRBV29-1; J gene: TRBJ2-4; CDR3 protein: CSVALARGNIQYF
CDR3 length: 17; V gene: TRBV12-3/TRBV12-4; J gene: TRBJ2-1; CDR3 protein: CASSPRVPTSGSNEQFF
CDR3 length: 16; V gene: TRBV7-9; J gene: TRBJ2-5; CDR3 protein: CASSSSLSDREETQYF
CDR3 length: 15; V gene: TRBV9; J gene: TRBJ2-3; CDR3 protein: CASSPAGVSTDTQYF